This T cell receptor (beta chain) derives from a study of blood T cell repertoires in COVID-19. Study-wide context: The United States, Italy and Spain supplied acute and convalescent COVID-19 samples. Nucleic acid was either cDNA or gDNA, and it came from T cells, B-cell-depleted T cells, or PBMCs.

The V gene lost 8 bases and the J gene lost 4 bases, with 19 bases spanning the gap. The length of the CDR3 is 15 residues. The germline V gene encodes CDR1 MDHEN and CDR2 SYDVKM. Methods used by the authors: Reference gene primer amplification yielded estimated nucleated cell counts. Method: immunoSEQ multiplex PCR; TCRdb's copy keeps in-frame clones and lacks some. V, J and clone size were drawn from that table, and D and trimming were deduced from the DNA. The table has about 40,000 clones, roughly four fifths seen once; the top ten hold 2.6%. The rearrangement joins TRBV28 to TRBJ2-3; possible D gene TRBD1, 5 bases. Sequenced input: peripheral blood. This TCR derives from a woman in her sixties with acute or convalescent COVID-19. Written as DNA, the CDR3 is TGTGCCAGCGGGCCCTGGAGAAGGGGCGCAGATACGCAGTATTTT. Encoded protein: CASGPWRRGADTQYF.